This TCR beta chain was sequenced during a study of T cell responses to AZD1222 COVID-19 vaccine. Data came from immunoSEQ multiplex PCR; TCRdb stores just in-frame clones and leaves some out. The sample consists of some 110,000 clones, about 90% of them appearing once. Germline V gene lookup returns CDR1 LGHNT and CDR2 FRNRAP. This CDR3 has 14 residues. The V end lost 5 bases, the J end lost 5 bases, and 14 bases lay between the germline ends. This TCR derives from an adult in good health. The rearrangement links TRBV12-5 to TRBJ2-3; D might be TRBD1 (6 bases). The specimen was peripheral blood, collected on day 0 of AZD1222 vaccination. The DNA of the CDR3 is TGTGCTAGTGGTCCCGACAGGCAGGTAGATACGCAGTATTTT. As protein: CASGPDRQVDTQYF. Full variable domain (remainder filled in from reference TRBV12-5 and TRBJ2-3): DARVTQTPRHKVTEMGQEVTMRCQPILGHNTVFWYRQTMMQGLELLAYFRNRAPLDDSGMPKDRFSAEMPDATLATLKIQPSEPRDSAVYFCASGPDRQVDTQYFGPGTRLTVL.